This TCR beta chain was identified during a study of cytomegalovirus exposure and HLA in healthy donors. The PCR ran on 60 Vbeta and 13 Jbeta primers. Clones were read by immunoSEQ multiplex PCR, and TCRdb kept only the in-frame ones, dropping some. Here the sample spans about 130,000 clones, 65% to 75% being singletons. This clone was seen only a few times. CDR1 and CDR2 (germline): SGHDT, YYEEEE. J gave up 3 bases and V 1 base, and 4 bases lay outside the gene matches. CDR3 length equals 15 residues. The sequencing sample was made of PBMCs. The receptor was isolated from a man aged 35 to 55 in good health and CMV-seropositive. This chain connects TRBV5-6 to TRBJ1-5, with 7 bases identical to TRBD1. The CDR3 here is CASSLTGAPNQPQHF. DNA for the CDR3: TGTGCCAGCAGCTTGACAGGGGCGCCCAATCAGCCCCAGCATTTT.